Following are 14 T cell receptor beta chains from one sample sequenced in a study of cytomegalovirus exposure and HLA in healthy donors. The method was immunoSEQ multiplex PCR; TCRdb's version includes in-frame clones alone and lacks a portion of them. The repertoire consists of approximately 170,000 clones, with 84% occurring once and the leading ten covering about a tenth. The sample consisted of PBMCs. Receptors were obtained from a man aged 25-40 years in good health and CMV-seropositive.

The chain is built from TRBV28 and TRBJ2-2; D is perhaps TRBD2 (5 bases). V shed 2 bases and J shed 5 bases, with 12 bases lying between them. CDR1 is MDHEN, CDR2 SYDVKM, per germline. The CDR3 contains 15 residues. The CDR3 reads CASSLPLGSTGELFF. CDR3 in DNA: TGTGCCAGCAGTTTACCCCTGGGGAGTACCGGGGAGCTGTTTTTT.

The chain is built from TRBV6-1 and TRBJ2-3; D unclear. This CDR3 is 13 amino acids long. Trimming took off 2 bases at V and 3 bases at J, with 6 bases between the two ends. The germline CDR1 and CDR2 sequences are MNHNS and SASEGT. As DNA, the CDR3 is TGTGCCAGCAGTGAATACAGTACAGATACGCAGTATTTT. It encodes CASSEYSTDTQYF.

The chain has TRBV6-1 and TRBJ1-2; possible D gene TRBD1, 5 bases. The CDR3 has 14 amino acids. The germline V gene encodes CDR1 MNHNS and CDR2 SASEGT. Trimming pared 3 bases from V and 6 bases from J, leaving 14 bases between. The CDR3 DNA reads TGTGCCAGCAGTGAGAACACAGGTACTCATGGCTACACCTTC. Translation gives CASSENTGTHGYTF.

At least ten counts were recorded for this clone. This chain links TRBV4-1 with TRBJ2-7, with 15 bases matching TRBD2. Per the germline V gene, CDR1 is MGHRA and CDR2 is YSYEKL. Trimming at V came to 6 bases and at J to 5 bases, leaving 5 bases not matched to a gene. The CDR3 totals 15 residues. The CDR3: CASRNGTSGRNEQYF. CDR3 bases: TGCGCCAGCAGGAACGGGACTAGCGGGAGGAACGAGCAGTACTTC.

The CDR3 DNA is TGTGCCAGCAGCTTGGGGACAGGGGTCGTTGGGGAGACCCAGTACTTC. This codes for CASSLGTGVVGETQYF. The genes are TRBV5-6 and TRBJ2-5, with 9 bases that match TRBD1. From germline, CDR1 is SGHDT and CDR2 YYEEEE. There are 16 residues in the CDR3. V was pared by 0 bases and J by 5 bases, with 8 bases of the junction left unmatched.

This chain links TRBV5-1 with TRBJ1-2; perhaps TRBD1 as D (5 bases). Germline V gene data show CDR1 as SGHRS and CDR2 as YFSETQ. The CDR3 spans 14 residues. The germline V and J ends were trimmed by 2 bases and 3 bases, with 11 bases remaining between them. DNA of the CDR3: TGCGCCAGCAGCTTTAGGGGCTCTGACTATGGCTACACCTTC. It specifies CASSFRGSDYGYTF. Full variable domain (rest looked up from reference TRBV5-1 and TRBJ1-2): KAGVTQTPRYLIKTRGQQVTLSCSPISGHRSVSWYQQTPGQGLQFLFEYFSETQRNKGNFPGRFSGRQFSNSRSEMNVSTLELGDSALYLCASSFRGSDYGYTFGSGTRLTVV.

J is TRBJ1-6 and V is TRBV5-8; D ambiguous. V lost 2 bases to trimming and J lost 7 bases, with 16 bases between them. Germline CDR1 SGHTS, CDR2 YDEGEE. The CDR3 sequence is 16 residues long. The DNA for the CDR3 is TGTGCCAGCAGCTTACCACCGGGTCAGACCAATTCACCCCTCCACTTT. It encodes CASSLPPGQTNSPLHF.

The genes are TRBV9 and TRBJ2-2; D unresolved. V dropped 3 bases and J dropped 5 bases, with 14 bases sitting between them. This CDR3 region has 15 residues. The germline V gene encodes CDR1 SGDLS and CDR2 YYNGEE. CDR3 amino acids: CASSATVQSTGELFF. As DNA, the CDR3 is TGTGCCAGCAGCGCAACGGTCCAAAGTACCGGGGAGCTGTTTTTT.

The J gene is TRBJ1-5, the V gene TRBV28, with 8 positions matching TRBD1. This CDR3 is built from 16 residues. Germline V gene data show CDR1 as MDHEN and CDR2 as SYDVKM. The trim removed 6 bases at V and 0 bases at J, leaving 7 bases unmatched. This chain's CDR3 is CASRTQGGRSNQPQHF. In nucleotides, the CDR3 is TGTGCCAGCAGAACACAGGGGGGGCGTAGCAATCAGCCCCAGCATTTT.

V and J are TRBV2 and TRBJ2-1; weak D call: TRBD1 (6 bases). With 11 bases removed from V and 1 base from J, the gap between germline ends came to 9 bases. The CDR3 has 12 residues. Germline V gives CDR1 SNHLY, CDR2 FYNNEI. Here the CDR3 reads CASQGSYNEQFF. The CDR3 region has the DNA TGTGCCTCCCAGGGGTCCTACAATGAGCAGTTCTTC.

The rearrangement joins TRBV28 to TRBJ2-7; 7 bases map to TRBD1. Germline V gene sequence: CDR1 MDHEN, CDR2 SYDVKM. CDR3 size: 14 residues. The trim removed 4 bases at V and 3 bases at J, leaving 6 bases unmatched. The CDR3 bases are TGTGCCAGCAGTTCTCCGGGACAGAACTACGAGCAGTACTTC. Protein sequence: CASSSPGQNYEQYF.

V and J are TRBV21-1 and TRBJ2-2; the table gives TRBD1 as D, unverified against the DNA. TRBV21-1 is annotated as a pseudogene. This CDR3 has 15 amino acids. As DNA, the CDR3 is TGTGCCAGCAGCAAGTGCCCAGGGCGCACCGGGGAGCTGTTTTTT. Amino acids: CASSKCPGRTGELFF.

The rearrangement joins TRBV7-9 to TRBJ2-1; 8 bases align to TRBD2. CDR1 and CDR2 from the germline V gene are SEHNR and FQNEAQ (reference sequence). J was trimmed by 2 bases and V by 1 base; bases with no gene match: 1. The CDR3 is 15 residues long. CDR3 residues: CASSLGSGTYNEQFF. In DNA form, the CDR3 reads TGTGCCAGCAGCTTAGGTAGCGGGACCTACAATGAGCAGTTCTTC.

The rearrangement uses TRBV5-1 and TRBJ1-2; weak D call: TRBD1 (5 bases). Per the germline V gene, CDR1 is SGHRS and CDR2 is YFSETQ. The CDR3 is 14 amino acids. Between the trimmed V and J ends, which lost 5 bases and 6 bases, there was a span of 17 bases. The CDR3 protein is CASRQVGEANGYTF. Written as DNA, the CDR3 is TGCGCCAGCAGGCAGGTGGGGGAGGCAAATGGCTACACCTTC.